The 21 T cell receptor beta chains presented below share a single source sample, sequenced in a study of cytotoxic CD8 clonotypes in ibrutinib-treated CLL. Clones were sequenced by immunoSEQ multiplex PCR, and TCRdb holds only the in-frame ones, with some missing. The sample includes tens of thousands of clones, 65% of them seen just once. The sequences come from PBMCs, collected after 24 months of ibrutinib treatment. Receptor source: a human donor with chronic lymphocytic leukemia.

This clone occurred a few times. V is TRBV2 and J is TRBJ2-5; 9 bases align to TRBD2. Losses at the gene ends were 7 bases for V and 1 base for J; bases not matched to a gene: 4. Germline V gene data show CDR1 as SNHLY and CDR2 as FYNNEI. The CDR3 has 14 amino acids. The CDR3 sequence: CASNRLAAQETQYF. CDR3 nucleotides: TGTGCCAGCAACCGACTAGCGGCCCAAGAGACCCAGTACTTC.

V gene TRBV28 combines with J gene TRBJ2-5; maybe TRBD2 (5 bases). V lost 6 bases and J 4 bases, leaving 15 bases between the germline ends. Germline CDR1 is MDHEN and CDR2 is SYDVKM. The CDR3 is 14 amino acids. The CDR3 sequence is CASRLGGRVETQYF. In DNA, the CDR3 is TGTGCCAGCAGACTCGGAGGCCGGGTAGAGACCCAGTACTTC.

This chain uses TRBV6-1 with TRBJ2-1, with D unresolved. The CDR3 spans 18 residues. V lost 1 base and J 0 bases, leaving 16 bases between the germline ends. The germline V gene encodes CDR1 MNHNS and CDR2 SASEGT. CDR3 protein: CASSEEWGLGRSYNEQFF. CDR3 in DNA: TGTGCCAGCAGTGAAGAGTGGGGTCTCGGGCGCTCCTACAATGAGCAGTTCTTC.

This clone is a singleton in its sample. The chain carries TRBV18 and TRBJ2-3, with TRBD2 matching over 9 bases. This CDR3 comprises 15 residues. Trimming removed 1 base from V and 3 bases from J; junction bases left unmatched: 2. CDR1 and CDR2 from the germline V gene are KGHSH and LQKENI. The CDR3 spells CASSPLAGVTDTQYF. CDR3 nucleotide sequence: TGTGCCAGCTCACCACTAGCGGGAGTAACAGATACGCAGTATTTT.

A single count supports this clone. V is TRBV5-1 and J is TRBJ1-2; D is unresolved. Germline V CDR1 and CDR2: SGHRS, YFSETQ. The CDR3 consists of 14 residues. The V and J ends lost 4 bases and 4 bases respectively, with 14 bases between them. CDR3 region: CASSPIAGPYGYTF. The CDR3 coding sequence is TGCGCCAGCAGCCCCATCGCAGGTCCCTATGGCTACACCTTC.

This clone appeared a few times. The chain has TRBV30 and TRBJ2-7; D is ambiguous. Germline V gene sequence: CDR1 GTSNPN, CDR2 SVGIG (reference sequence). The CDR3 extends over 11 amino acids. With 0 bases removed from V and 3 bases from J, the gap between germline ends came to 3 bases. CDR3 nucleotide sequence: TGTGCCTGGAGTGTGCGCTACGAGCAGTACTTC. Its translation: CAWSVRYEQYF.

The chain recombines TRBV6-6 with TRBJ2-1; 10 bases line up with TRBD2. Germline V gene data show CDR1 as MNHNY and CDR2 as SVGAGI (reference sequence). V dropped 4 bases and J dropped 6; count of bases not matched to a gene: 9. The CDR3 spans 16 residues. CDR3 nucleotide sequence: TGTGCCAGCAGTTGGTTCAGCGGGGGGGGCAGCAATGAGCAGTTCTTC. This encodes CASSWFSGGGSNEQFF.

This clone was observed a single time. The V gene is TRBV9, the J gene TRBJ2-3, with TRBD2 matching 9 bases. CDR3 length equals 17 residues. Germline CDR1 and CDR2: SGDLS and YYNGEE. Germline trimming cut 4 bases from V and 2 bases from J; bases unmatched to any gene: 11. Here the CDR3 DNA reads TGTGCCAGCAGCCTGTTTGGGGCGGGGGGGCACACAGATACGCAGTATTTT. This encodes CASSLFGAGGHTDTQYF.

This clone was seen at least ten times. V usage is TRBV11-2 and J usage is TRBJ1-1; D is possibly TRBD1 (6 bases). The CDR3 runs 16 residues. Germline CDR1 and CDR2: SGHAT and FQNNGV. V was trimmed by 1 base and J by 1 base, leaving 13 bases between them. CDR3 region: CASSLVGGTQNTEAFF. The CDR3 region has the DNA TGTGCCAGCAGCTTAGTTGGTGGGACACAGAACACTGAAGCTTTCTTT. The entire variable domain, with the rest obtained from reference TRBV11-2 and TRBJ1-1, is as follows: EAGVAQSPRYKIIEKRQSVAFWCNPISGHATLYWYQQILGQGPKLLIQFQNNGVVDDSQLPKDRFSAERLKGVDSTLKIQPAKLEDSAVYLCASSLVGGTQNTEAFFGQGTRLTVV.

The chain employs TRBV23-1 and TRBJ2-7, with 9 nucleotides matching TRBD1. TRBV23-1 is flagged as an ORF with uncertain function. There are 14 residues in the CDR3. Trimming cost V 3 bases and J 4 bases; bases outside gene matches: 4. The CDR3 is CASSHGQGSYEQYF. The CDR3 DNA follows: TGCGCCAGCAGTCATGGACAGGGGTCGTACGAGCAGTACTTC.

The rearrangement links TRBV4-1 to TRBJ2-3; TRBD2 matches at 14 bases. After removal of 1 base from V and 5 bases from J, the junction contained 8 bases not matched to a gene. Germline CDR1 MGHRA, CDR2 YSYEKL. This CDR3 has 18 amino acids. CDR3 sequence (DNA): TGCGCCAGCAGCCAAGGACTAGCGGGAGGGCATCGTGGAGATACGCAGTATTTT. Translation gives CASSQGLAGGHRGDTQYF.

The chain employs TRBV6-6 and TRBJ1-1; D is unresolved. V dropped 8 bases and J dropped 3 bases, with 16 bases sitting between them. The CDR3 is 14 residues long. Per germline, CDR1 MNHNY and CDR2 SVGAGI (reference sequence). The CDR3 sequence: CASLRESWYTEAFF. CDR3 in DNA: TGTGCCAGCTTGCGTGAGAGTTGGTACACTGAAGCTTTCTTT.

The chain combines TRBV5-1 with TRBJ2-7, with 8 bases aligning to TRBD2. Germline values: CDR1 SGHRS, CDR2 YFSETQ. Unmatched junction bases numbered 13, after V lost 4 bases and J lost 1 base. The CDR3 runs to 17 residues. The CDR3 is CASSVYPGLVWSYEQYF. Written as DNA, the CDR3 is TGCGCCAGCAGCGTTTATCCGGGACTAGTCTGGTCCTACGAGCAGTACTTC.

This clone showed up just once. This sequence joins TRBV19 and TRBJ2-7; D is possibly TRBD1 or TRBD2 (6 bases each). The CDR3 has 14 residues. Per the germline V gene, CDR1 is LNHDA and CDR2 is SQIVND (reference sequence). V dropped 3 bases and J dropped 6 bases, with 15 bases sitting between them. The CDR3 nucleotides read TGTGCCAGTAGTATTCCCATACAGGGAGGCGAGCAGTACTTC. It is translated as CASSIPIQGGEQYF.

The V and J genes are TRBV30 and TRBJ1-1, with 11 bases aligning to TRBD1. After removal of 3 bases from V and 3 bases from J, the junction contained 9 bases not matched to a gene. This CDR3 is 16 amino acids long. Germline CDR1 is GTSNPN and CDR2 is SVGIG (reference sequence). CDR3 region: CAWSLGTGGLDTEAFF. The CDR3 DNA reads TGTGCCTGGAGCCTCGGGACAGGGGGACTGGACACTGAAGCTTTCTTT.

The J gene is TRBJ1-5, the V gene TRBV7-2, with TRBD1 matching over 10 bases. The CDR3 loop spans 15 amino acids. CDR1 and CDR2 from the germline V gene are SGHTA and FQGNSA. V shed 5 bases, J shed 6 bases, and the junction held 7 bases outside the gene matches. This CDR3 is CASSPGQGRSQPQHF. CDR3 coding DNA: TGTGCCAGCAGCCCGGGACAGGGGAGGAGTCAGCCCCAGCATTTT.

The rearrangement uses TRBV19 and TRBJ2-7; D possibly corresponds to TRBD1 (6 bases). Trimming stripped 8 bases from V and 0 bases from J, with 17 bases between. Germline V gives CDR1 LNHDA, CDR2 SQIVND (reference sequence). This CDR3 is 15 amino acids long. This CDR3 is CASARGPSSSYEQYF. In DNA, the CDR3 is TGTGCCAGTGCCAGGGGACCGTCGAGCTCCTACGAGCAGTACTTC. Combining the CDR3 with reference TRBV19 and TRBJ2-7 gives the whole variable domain DGGITQSPKYLFRKEGQNVTLSCEQNLNHDAMYWYRQDPGQGLRLIYYSQIVNDFQKGDIAEGYSVSREKKESFPLTVTSAQKNPTAFYLCASARGPSSSYEQYFGPGTRLTVT.

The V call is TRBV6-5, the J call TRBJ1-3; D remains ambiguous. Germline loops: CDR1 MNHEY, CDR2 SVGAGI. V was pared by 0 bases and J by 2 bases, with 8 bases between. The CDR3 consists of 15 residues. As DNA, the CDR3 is TGTGCCAGCAGTTACTCAGCAAGTACTGGAAACACCATATATTTT. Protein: CASSYSASTGNTIYF.

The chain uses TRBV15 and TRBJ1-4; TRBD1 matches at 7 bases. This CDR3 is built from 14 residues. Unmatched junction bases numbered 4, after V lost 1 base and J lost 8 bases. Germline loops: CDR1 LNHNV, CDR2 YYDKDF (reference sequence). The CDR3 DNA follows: TGTGCCACCAGCAGAGGACAGGGTTACGAAAAACTGTTTTTT. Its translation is CATSRGQGYEKLFF.

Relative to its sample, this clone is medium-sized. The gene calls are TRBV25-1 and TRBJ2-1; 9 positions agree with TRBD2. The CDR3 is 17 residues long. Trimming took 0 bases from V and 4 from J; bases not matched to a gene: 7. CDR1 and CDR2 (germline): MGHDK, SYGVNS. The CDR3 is CASSEYGGSGSYNEQFF. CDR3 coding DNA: TGTGCCAGCAGTGAATATGGCGGTAGCGGGAGTTACAATGAGCAGTTCTTC.

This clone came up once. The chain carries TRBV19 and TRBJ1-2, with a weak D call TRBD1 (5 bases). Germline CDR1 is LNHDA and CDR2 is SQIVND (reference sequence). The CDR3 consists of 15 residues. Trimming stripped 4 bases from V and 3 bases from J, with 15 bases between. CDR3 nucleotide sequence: TGTGCCAGTAGTAGGCCCGGCAGGGAATACTATGGCTACACCTTC. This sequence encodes CASSRPGREYYGYTF.